The clone carrying this T cell receptor beta chain was counted many times. Its antigen is unknown. CDR1 and CDR2 from the germline V gene are GTSNPN and SVGIG (reference sequence). V was clipped by 0 bases and J by 4 bases, with 7 bases between them. This CDR3 has 12 residues. This record comes from a study of molecular identifiers for immune sequencing clone quantification. About the study: In replicates, RNA taken from approximately 22,000 or 94,000 naive CD8 cells was divided five ways, and four portions underwent sequencing. Findings and caveats of the study: Highly expanded clone sizes could be underestimated by identical TCR molecules that share a barcode.

Generation of bulk TCR libraries relied on previously described methods and listed TCR primers. TCRdb re-called the PCR reads through MiXCR, storing one row per CDR3 protein. Of hundreds of thousands of distinct CDR3 sequences in the sample, roughly 21% are singletons; the top ten hold 0.75% to 0.95%. The chain uses TRBV30 and TRBJ2-7; no clear D gene. The sequence derives from a human donor in good health. Some libraries in this study had Jurkat cell RNA spiked in. Sequenced input: naive CD8+ T cells from blood, with Jurkat cell RNA spiked in. Noted subset: FACS-sorted CD8+CD4-CCR7+CD45RA+ naive T cells. In nucleotides, the CDR3 is TGTGCCTGGAGTGTCGAAGAATACGAGCAGTACTTC. This sequence encodes CAWSVEEYEQYF.